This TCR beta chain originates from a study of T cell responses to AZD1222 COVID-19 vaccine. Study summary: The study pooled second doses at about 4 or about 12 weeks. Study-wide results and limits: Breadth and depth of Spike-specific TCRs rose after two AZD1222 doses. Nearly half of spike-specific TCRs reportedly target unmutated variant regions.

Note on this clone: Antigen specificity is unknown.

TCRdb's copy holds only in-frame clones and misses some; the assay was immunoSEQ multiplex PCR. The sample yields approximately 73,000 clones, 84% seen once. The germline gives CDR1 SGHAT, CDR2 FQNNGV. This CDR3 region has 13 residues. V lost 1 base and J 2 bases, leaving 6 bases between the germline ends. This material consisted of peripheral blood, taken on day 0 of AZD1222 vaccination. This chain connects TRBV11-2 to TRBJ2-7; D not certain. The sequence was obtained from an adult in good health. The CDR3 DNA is TGTGCCAGCAGCTTAGGCGGCACCTACGAGCAGTACTTC. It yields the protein CASSLGGTYEQYF.